The next 11 T cell receptor beta chains were all read from a single sample in a study of cytomegalovirus exposure and HLA in healthy donors. PCR employed 60 Vbeta and 13 Jbeta primers. The protocol was immunoSEQ multiplex PCR, while the TCRdb copy is restricted to in-frame clones and leaves out a portion. The sample contains approximately 150,000 clones, 75% to 90% of which appear only once. Sequenced sample: PBMCs. Every receptor here comes from a man aged 45 to 65 in good health and CMV-seropositive.

This rearrangement joins TRBV18 to TRBJ2-5; the match to TRBD1 covers 8 bases. The CDR3 length is 12 residues. CDR1 and CDR2 from the germline V gene are KGHSH and LQKENI. J lost 5 bases, V lost 5 bases, and 1 base had no gene match. CDR3 coding DNA: TGTGCCAGCTCAAGGACAGGGGAGACCCAGTACTTC. It encodes CASSRTGETQYF.

This clone has just one count. CDR3 nucleotides: TGTGCCAGCCCCGAAGTTCTAGCTAGACCCTACAATGAGCAGTTCTTC. It specifies CASPEVLARPYNEQFF. The chain carries TRBV2 and TRBJ2-1, with a tentative D call TRBD2 (5 bases). Germline CDR1 is SNHLY and CDR2 is FYNNEI. The CDR3 covers 16 residues. V lost 8 bases and J 2 bases, leaving 19 bases between the germline ends.

The chain employs TRBV19 and TRBJ2-7; 9 positions agree with TRBD2. The CDR3 totals 18 residues. Germline V CDR1 and CDR2: LNHDA, SQIVND (reference sequence). V trimming: 3 bases; J trimming: 3 bases; junction bases outside the gene matches: 15. CDR3 coding DNA: TGTGCCAGTAGTATTCAGGTGACTAGCGGACTACCTCTCTACGAGCAGTACTTC. Translation: CASSIQVTSGLPLYEQYF.

This sequence joins TRBV28 and TRBJ2-7, with 8 bases matching TRBD2. The CDR3 contains 17 residues. CDR1 MDHEN and CDR2 SYDVKM come from the germline V gene. The J segment lost 1 base and the V segment lost 8 bases, leaving 16 bases of the junction unmatched. The CDR3 here is CASARTQSGSWSYEQYF. The CDR3 coding sequence is TGTGCCAGCGCTCGAACTCAGAGCGGGAGTTGGTCCTACGAGCAGTACTTC.

On this clone: Germline and junction disagree at one end, which may indicate a read error. This chain connects TRBV5-6 to TRBJ2-7, with 9 bases lining up with TRBD2. Germline V gives CDR1 SGHDT, CDR2 YYEEEE. The CDR3 sequence is 15 residues long. This CDR3 reads CASSLTGSGSYGQYF. The DNA of the CDR3 is TGTGCCAGCAGCCTGACTGGTAGCGGGAGCTACGGGCAGTACTTC.

The J gene is TRBJ1-4, the V gene TRBV5-5, with D maybe TRBD1 (6 bases). The germline V gene has CDR1 SGHKS and CDR2 YYEKEE (reference sequence). V lost 4 bases, J lost 13 bases, and 23 bases lay in between. This CDR3 comprises 15 residues. Here the CDR3 reads CASSPDGHRGGGLFF. CDR3 DNA sequence: TGTGCCAGCAGCCCAGACGGGCATAGAGGGGGGGGACTGTTTTTT.

This chain connects TRBV6-5 to TRBJ1-4; 7 positions match TRBD1. The CDR3 loop spans 14 amino acids. The germline gives CDR1 MNHEY, CDR2 SVGAGI. J gave up 0 bases and V 6 bases, and 1 base lay outside the gene matches. This chain's CDR3 is CASRGTATNEKLFF. Here the CDR3 DNA reads TGTGCCAGCAGAGGGACAGCAACTAATGAAAAACTGTTTTTT.

The genes are TRBV11-2 and TRBJ2-3; 8 positions match TRBD2. V lost 0 bases, J lost 2 bases, and 7 bases stayed unmatched. The CDR3 loop spans 17 amino acids. The germline V gene has CDR1 SGHAT and CDR2 FQNNGV. The CDR3 DNA follows: TGTGCCAGCAGCTTAGAGTATGCGGGGGGACTCACAGATACGCAGTATTTT. This encodes CASSLEYAGGLTDTQYF.

The chain is built from TRBV21-1 and TRBJ1-1; TRBD1, as called in the table, went unchecked against the DNA. TRBV21-1 is designated a pseudogene. The CDR3 length is 14 residues. Here the CDR3 reads CASNRQGGCLLAFF. DNA of the CDR3: TGTGCCAGCAACCGACAGGGTGGGTGCTTGTTAGCTTTCTTT.

The genes are TRBV7-7 and TRBJ2-3, with 10 bases fitting TRBD1. Germline V CDR1 and CDR2: SSHAT, FNYEAQ (reference sequence). Losses at the gene ends were 3 bases for V and 4 bases for J; bases not matched to a gene: 4. CDR3 length equals 15 residues. The CDR3 region is CASSLGQGSADTQYF. The CDR3 nucleotides are TGTGCCAGCAGCTTGGGACAGGGGTCTGCAGATACGCAGTATTTT.

The genes are TRBV18 and TRBJ1-2; 9 bases align to TRBD1. CDR3 length: 12 amino acids. V trimming: 5 bases; J trimming: 6 bases; junction bases outside the gene matches: 1. Germline CDR1 and CDR2: KGHSH and LQKENI. CDR3 loop: CASSWTGDGYTF. CDR3 in DNA: TGTGCCAGCTCATGGACAGGGGATGGCTACACCTTC.